Presented here are 23 T cell receptor beta chains from one specimen sequenced in a study of T cells after yellow fever vaccination. TCRdb re-analysed the 5' RACE reads in MiXCR, keeping a single row per CDR3 protein. The sample lists 300,000 to 400,000 distinct CDR3 sequences, about 12% occurring once. Sequencing used CD4+ T cells sorted from PBMCs, obtained 15 days after the yellow fever booster vaccination. The receptors were gathered from a man between 18 and 35 years old who received the YFV17D yellow fever vaccine.

This clonotype was seen more than once but under ten times. This sequence joins TRBV4-1 and TRBJ2-5; tentative D call: TRBD2 (5 bases). Trimming stripped 4 bases from V and 5 bases from J, with 20 bases between. The CDR3 is made up of 16 amino acids. CDR1 is MGHRA, CDR2 YSYEKL, per germline. CDR3 residues: CASSRRSLGVAETQYF. CDR3 sequence (DNA): TGCGCCAGCAGCCGAAGATCATTAGGAGTAGCGGAGACCCAGTACTTC.

This clonotype was seen at least ten times. This chain connects TRBV20-1 to TRBJ2-1; TRBD1 matches at 8 bases. CDR1 and CDR2 (germline): DFQATT, SNEGSKA (reference sequence). V dropped 6 bases and J dropped 7; count of bases not matched to a gene: 14. This CDR3 comprises 15 residues. CDR3 loop: CSALPTGGLRNEQFF. In DNA, the CDR3 is TGCAGTGCCTTACCTACAGGGGGGCTTCGAAATGAGCAGTTCTTC.

The chain recombines TRBV12-3 or TRBV12-4 with TRBJ1-2; D perhaps matches TRBD1 (6 bases). The CDR3 length is 16 residues. Trimming pared 2 bases from V and 2 bases from J, leaving 15 bases between. The CDR3: CASSLSGGTSNYGYTF. In nucleotides, the CDR3 is TGTGCCAGCAGTTTATCGGGGGGCACGAGCAACTATGGCTACACCTTC.

This clonotype has a handful of counts. The chain is built from TRBV18 and TRBJ2-7; TRBD1 matches 8 bases. Germline assignment: CDR1 KGHSH and CDR2 LQKENI. This CDR3 comprises 15 residues. V shed 3 bases, J shed 1 base, and the junction held 5 bases outside the gene matches. The CDR3 is CASSPRDRLSYEQYV. CDR3 sequence (DNA): TGTGCCAGCTCACCCCGGGACAGGTTGTCCTACGAGCAGTACGTC.

This chain connects TRBV5-1 to TRBJ2-1; D perhaps matches TRBD2 (6 bases). The CDR3 spans 13 residues. Germline values: CDR1 SGHRS, CDR2 YFSETQ. The ends were cut back, 5 bases at V and 4 bases at J, with 10 bases in the middle. The CDR3 loop is CASRAGSYNEQFF. Here the CDR3 DNA reads TGCGCCAGCAGAGCCGGGAGTTACAATGAGCAGTTCTTC.

This rearrangement joins TRBV9 to TRBJ1-4, with TRBD1 as a possible D gene (5 bases). This CDR3 region has 13 residues. Germline V gene sequence: CDR1 SGDLS, CDR2 YYNGEE. V was shortened by 2 bases and J by 7 bases, with 9 bases between the two germline ends. CDR3 amino acids: CASSVYGGEKLFF. The CDR3, as DNA: TGTGCCAGCAGCGTTTACGGGGGTGAAAAACTGTTTTTT.

V and J are TRBV4-3 and TRBJ1-4; the D gene is possibly TRBD1 (6 bases). Looked up from germline, CDR1 is LGHNA and CDR2 is YSLEER. V was pared by 4 bases and J by 4 bases, with 16 bases between. The CDR3 length is 16 residues. For the CDR3, the DNA is TGCGCCAGCAGCCGGAAGGGGGGCGCGGTTAATGAAAAACTGTTTTTT. Its protein product is CASSRKGGAVNEKLFF.

There are a few counts of this clonotype. This sequence joins TRBV5-1 and TRBJ2-3; D is possibly TRBD1 (6 bases). V was shortened by 4 bases and J by 3 bases, with 12 bases between the two germline ends. The germline V gene has CDR1 SGHRS and CDR2 YFSETQ. CDR3 length: 14 residues. CDR3 DNA: TGCGCCAGCAGCGCGGCACAGGGAACAGATACGCAGTATTTT. Protein: CASSAAQGTDTQYF.

The chain uses TRBV20-1 and TRBJ2-2; TRBD1 might be the D (5 bases). CDR1 is DFQATT and CDR2 is SNEGSKA in the germline V gene (reference sequence). Trimming took 5 bases from V and 2 from J, leaving 12 bases between them. There are 14 residues in the CDR3. This chain's CDR3 is CSAGAAQNTGELFF. In DNA, the CDR3 is TGCAGTGCTGGGGCGGCCCAAAACACCGGGGAGCTGTTTTTT.

This sequence joins TRBV12-3 or TRBV12-4 and TRBJ2-7; 11 bases map to TRBD1. The CDR3 consists of 14 residues. V was clipped by 6 bases and J by 3 bases; unmatched bases: 4. The CDR3 loop is CASRTGTGGYEQYF. In DNA form, the CDR3 reads TGTGCCAGCAGGACCGGGACAGGGGGCTACGAGCAGTACTTC.

The sample holds a few counts of this clonotype. This chain joins TRBV7-9 and TRBJ1-1; D may be TRBD1 (5 bases). Germline V lookup: CDR1 SEHNR, CDR2 FQNEAQ (reference sequence). The CDR3 extends over 16 amino acids. Trimming cost V 7 bases and J 4 bases, with 22 bases left between them. The CDR3 DNA follows: TGTGCCAGCATCCCCCCTCACCACCGGGGGGGCACTGAAGCTTTCTTT. Translation: CASIPPHHRGGTEAFF.

This clonotype was detected many times. This chain uses TRBV4-1 with TRBJ2-7; D is unresolved. The CDR3 covers 15 residues. The ends were cut back, 4 bases at V and 3 bases at J, with 16 bases in the middle. The V gene's germline CDR1 is MGHRA and CDR2 YSYEKL. CDR3 loop: CASSPVIRIHYEQYV. DNA for the CDR3: TGCGCCAGCAGCCCAGTTATCAGGATACACTACGAGCAGTACGTC.

This clonotype was counted between two and nine times. This chain joins TRBV5-5 and TRBJ2-7; tentatively, D is TRBD2 (6 bases). This CDR3 has 13 amino acids. Trimming cost V 4 bases and J 2 bases, with 10 bases left between them. The germline V gene has CDR1 SGHKS and CDR2 YYEKEE (reference sequence). CDR3 residues: CASSTPGAYEQYF. CDR3 in DNA: TGTGCCAGCAGCACGCCGGGAGCCTACGAGCAGTACTTC.

At least ten counts were recorded for this clonotype. The chain recombines TRBV11-2 with TRBJ2-1; 8 bases fit TRBD2. Per the germline V gene, CDR1 is SGHAT and CDR2 is FQNNGV. CDR3 length: 15 amino acids. V shed 5 bases, J shed 5 bases, and the junction held 8 bases outside the gene matches. DNA for the CDR3: TGTGCCAGCAGCCCCGGGGGGGGCAGGGACAATGAGCAGTTCTTC. As protein: CASSPGGGRDNEQFF.

This clonotype was detected many times. This rearrangement joins TRBV12-3 or TRBV12-4 to TRBJ2-7; 10 nucleotides line up with TRBD1. CDR3 size: 14 residues. V shed 2 bases, J shed 6 bases, and the junction held 4 bases outside the gene matches. As DNA, the CDR3 is TGTGCCAGCAGTTTATGGGACAGGGGCGGCGAGCAGTACGTC. Translation: CASSLWDRGGEQYV.

In its sample, this clonotype was seen a few times. V usage is TRBV7-3 and J usage is TRBJ2-1; possibly TRBD1 or TRBD2 for D (5 bases each). Trimming took off 5 bases at V and 2 bases at J, with 16 bases between the two ends. The CDR3 totals 16 residues. Germline CDR1 reads SGHTA; CDR2 reads FQGTGA. CDR3: CASSARDGGPYNEQFF. The CDR3, as DNA: TGTGCCAGCAGCGCCCGGGACGGAGGACCCTACAATGAGCAGTTCTTC.

This clonotype was counted between two and nine times. This chain joins TRBV9 and TRBJ2-2; D gene unclear. Per the germline V gene, CDR1 is SGDLS and CDR2 is YYNGEE. V dropped 7 bases and J dropped 0 bases, with 7 bases sitting between them. This CDR3 has 13 residues. The CDR3 protein is CASLSANTGELFF. CDR3 nucleotide sequence: TGTGCCAGCCTGAGCGCGAACACCGGGGAGCTGTTTTTT.

The rearrangement uses TRBV3-1 and TRBJ1-2, with D perhaps matching TRBD1 (6 bases). CDR3 size: 14 residues. Per germline, CDR1 LGHDT and CDR2 YNNKEL (reference sequence). V was pared by 7 bases and J by 0 bases, with 12 bases between. The CDR3 DNA reads TGTGCCAGCACCCGGACAGAGTCTAACTATGGCTACACCTTC. It codes for CASTRTESNYGYTF. Based on the CDR3 plus reference TRBV3-1 and TRBJ1-2, the full variable domain is DTAVSQTPKYLVTQMGNDKSIKCEQNLGHDTMYWYKQDSKKFLKIMFSYNNKELIINETVPNRFSPKSPDKAHLNLHINSLELGDSAVYFCASTRTESNYGYTFGSGTRLTVV.

This clonotype showed up just a few times. The CDR3: CASSLSTSGFQETQYF. DNA for the CDR3: TGCGCCAGCAGCTTGTCAACTAGCGGGTTCCAAGAGACCCAGTACTTC. The chain combines TRBV5-1 with TRBJ2-5; TRBD2 matches 9 bases. Looked up from germline, CDR1 is SGHRS and CDR2 is YFSETQ. With 1 base clipped from V and 1 base from J, the junction kept 5 bases outside the gene matches. The length of the CDR3 is 16 residues.

This clonotype turned up a few times. J is TRBJ1-5 and V is TRBV27; D call uncertain. Germline-derived CDR1 and CDR2 are MNHEY and SMNVEV (reference sequence). The CDR3 is 12 residues long. Trimming removed 3 bases at V and 9 bases at J, with 9 bases between. DNA for the CDR3: TGTGCCAGCAGTTTTTCCTCGGGGCCCCAGCATTTT. This encodes CASSFSSGPQHF.

This clonotype showed up just a few times. This chain links TRBV6-2 or TRBV6-3 with TRBJ2-1; 16 bases align to TRBD2. V was clipped by 4 bases and J by 8 bases; unmatched bases: 2. This CDR3 is built from 15 residues. Per germline, CDR1 MNHEY and CDR2 SVGEGT. Here the CDR3 reads CASSSGTSGGDEQFF. The CDR3 coding sequence is TGTGCCAGCAGTTCCGGGACTAGCGGGGGGGATGAGCAGTTCTTC.

V gene TRBV6-6 combines with J gene TRBJ1-2; D remains unclear. Germline V gives CDR1 MNHNY, CDR2 SVGAGI (reference sequence). V was trimmed by 4 bases and J by 6 bases, leaving 3 bases between them. This CDR3 spans 10 amino acids. CDR3 nucleotide sequence: TGTGCCAGCAGTTCCGATGGCTACACCTTC. This gives the protein CASSSDGYTF.

The chain combines TRBV5-1 with TRBJ2-3; 7 positions match TRBD1. Germline trimming cut 1 base from V and 3 bases from J; bases unmatched to any gene: 5. The V gene's germline CDR1 is SGHRS and CDR2 YFSETQ. The CDR3 consists of 15 residues. The CDR3 region is CASSLSHRGTDTQYF. DNA of the CDR3: TGCGCCAGCAGCTTGTCCCACAGGGGAACAGATACGCAGTATTTT.